This T cell receptor beta chain was identified in a study of post-analysis software for immune sequencing data. General study points: F measure showed strong co-clustering of same-batch samples. The study found TRBV5-6, TRBV5-1 and TRBV20-1 among about five TRBV segments more frequent in patients than controls.

CDR3 length: 17 residues. Per germline, CDR1 DFQATT and CDR2 SNEGSKA (reference sequence). V was clipped by 6 bases and J by 1 base; unmatched bases: 11. TCR beta libraries were prepared from cDNA with unique molecular identifiers. TCRdb fed the PCR reads into MiXCR, producing one record per CDR3 protein. The top ten clones hold 6% of a sample with more than 500,000 distinct CDR3 sequences, approximately 31% of them seen once. Concerning this clonotype itself: Its target is not known.

Source material: blood. This TCR was sampled from a girl aged 2-17 years with multiple sclerosis. The chain links TRBV20-1 to TRBJ2-3; 12 bases align to TRBD2. DNA for the CDR3: TGCAGTGCCGATGGACTAGCGGGGCGAGGCGGCACAGATACGCAGTATTTT. Residues: CSADGLAGRGGTDTQYF.